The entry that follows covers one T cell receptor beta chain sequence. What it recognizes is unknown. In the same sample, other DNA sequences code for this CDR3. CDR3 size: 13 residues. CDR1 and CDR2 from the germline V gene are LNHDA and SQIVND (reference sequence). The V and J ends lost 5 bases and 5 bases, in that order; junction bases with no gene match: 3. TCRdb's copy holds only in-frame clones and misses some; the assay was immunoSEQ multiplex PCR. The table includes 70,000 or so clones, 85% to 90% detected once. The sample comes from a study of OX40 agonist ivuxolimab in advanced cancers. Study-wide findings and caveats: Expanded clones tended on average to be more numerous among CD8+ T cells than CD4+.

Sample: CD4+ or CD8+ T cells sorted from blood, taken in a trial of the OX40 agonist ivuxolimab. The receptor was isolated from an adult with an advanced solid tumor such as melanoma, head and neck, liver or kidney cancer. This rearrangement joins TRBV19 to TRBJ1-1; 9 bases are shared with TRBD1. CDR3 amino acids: CASSWGQGTEAFF. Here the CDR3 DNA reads TGTGCCAGTAGTTGGGGACAGGGAACTGAAGCTTTCTTT.